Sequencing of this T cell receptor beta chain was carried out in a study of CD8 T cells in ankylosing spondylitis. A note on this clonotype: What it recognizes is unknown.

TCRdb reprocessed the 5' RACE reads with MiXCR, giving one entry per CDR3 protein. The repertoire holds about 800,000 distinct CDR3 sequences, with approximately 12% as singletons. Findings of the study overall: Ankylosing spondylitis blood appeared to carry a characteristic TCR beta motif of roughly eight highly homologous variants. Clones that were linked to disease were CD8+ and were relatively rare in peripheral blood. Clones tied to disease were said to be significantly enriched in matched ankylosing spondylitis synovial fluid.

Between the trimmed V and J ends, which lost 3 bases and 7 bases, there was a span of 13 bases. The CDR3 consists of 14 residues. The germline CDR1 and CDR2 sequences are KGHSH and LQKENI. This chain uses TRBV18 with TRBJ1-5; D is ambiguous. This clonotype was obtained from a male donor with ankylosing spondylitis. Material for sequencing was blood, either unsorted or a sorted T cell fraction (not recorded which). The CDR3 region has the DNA TGTGCCAGCTCACCTACCCAGGATCGACAGCCCCAGCATTTT. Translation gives CASSPTQDRQPQHF.